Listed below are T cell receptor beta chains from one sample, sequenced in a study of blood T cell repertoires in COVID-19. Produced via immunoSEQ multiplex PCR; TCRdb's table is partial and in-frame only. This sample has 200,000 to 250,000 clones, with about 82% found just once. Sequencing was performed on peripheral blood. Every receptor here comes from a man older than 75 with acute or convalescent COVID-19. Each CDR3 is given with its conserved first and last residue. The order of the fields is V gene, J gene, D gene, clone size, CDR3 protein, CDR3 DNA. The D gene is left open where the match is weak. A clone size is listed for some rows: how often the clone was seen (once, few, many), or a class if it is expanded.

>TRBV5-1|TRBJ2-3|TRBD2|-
CASSPQTSGSTDTQYF
TGCGCCAGCAGCCCTCAAACTAGCGGGAGCACAGATACGCAGTATTTT
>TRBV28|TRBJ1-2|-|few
CASSLGHGGGYTF
TGTGCCAGCAGCCTAGGACACGGGGGAGGCTACACCTTC
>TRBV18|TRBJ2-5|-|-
CASSPVGQQETQYF
TGTGCCAGCTCACCCGTAGGACAGCAAGAGACCCAGTACTTC
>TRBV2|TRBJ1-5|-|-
CASSFMNQPQHF
TGTGCCAGCAGTTTTATGAATCAGCCCCAGCATTTT
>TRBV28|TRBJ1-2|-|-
CASSLQGTNYGYTF
TGTGCCAGCAGTTTGCAGGGCACTAACTATGGCTACACCTTC
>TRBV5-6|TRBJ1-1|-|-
CASRSTGGNTEAFF
TGTGCCAGCAGGTCGACAGGTGGAAACACTGAAGCTTTCTTT
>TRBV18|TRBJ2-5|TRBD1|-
CASSPPRGQGHQETQYF
TGTGCCAGCTCACCACCTAGGGGACAGGGGCACCAAGAGACCCAGTACTTC
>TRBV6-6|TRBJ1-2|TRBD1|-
CASSYGQGNNGYTF
TGTGCCAGCAGTTACGGACAGGGCAATAATGGCTACACCTTC
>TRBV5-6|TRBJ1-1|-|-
CASSLPGQGPEAFF
TGTGCCAGCAGCTTGCCCGGACAAGGCCCTGAAGCTTTCTTT
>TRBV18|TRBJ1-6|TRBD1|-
CASSPTGGNSPLHF
TGTGCCAGCTCTCCGACAGGGGGGAATTCACCCCTCCACTTT